The rows below give T cell receptor beta chains drawn from one sample of a study of shared clonotypes between healthy human individuals. Libraries were prepared by immunoSEQ multiplex PCR; TCRdb keeps only in-frame clonotypes and omits some of them. The table includes some 1,100,000 clones, 75% to 85% detected once. Sequenced: memory CD4+ T cells from PBMCs. Source of these receptors: a man between 18 and 29 years old in good health. Some clones in this sample may be carry-over from other donors' samples. The CDR3 runs from the conserved cysteine through the conserved F or W. D genes are given only for firm matches. Clone size appears in some rows only: once, few, many, or a class for an expanded clone.

v_call,j_call,d_call,clone_size,cdr3_nt,cdr3_aa
TRBV13,TRBJ2-3,NA,NA,TGTGCCAGCAGCTTATACAGCACAGATACGCAGTATTTT,CASSLYSTDTQYF
TRBV4-3,TRBJ2-5,NA,few,TGCGCCAGCAGCCAAGACTGGGGGCGCGGAGAGACCCAGTACTTC,CASSQDWGRGETQYF
TRBV7-2,TRBJ2-3,NA,NA,TGTGCCAGCAGCTTATATTACCTAGGCACAGATACGCAGTATTTT,CASSLYYLGTDTQYF
TRBV30,TRBJ2-7,TRBD1,NA,TGTGCCTGGAGTAAGACAGGGTACGAGCAGTACTTC,CAWSKTGYEQYF
TRBV7-9,TRBJ2-3,NA,NA,TGTGCCAGCAGCGTATCGCGGACCGGGATGGGAGCAGATACGCAGTATTTT,CASSVSRTGMGADTQYF
TRBV5-4,TRBJ2-1,NA,NA,TGTGCCAGCAGCTTGGGGACGGGTACCTACAATGAGCAGTTCTTC,CASSLGTGTYNEQFF
TRBV19,TRBJ1-1,NA,NA,TGTGCCAGTAGTATGGGGTGGGGTGAAGCTTTCTTT,CASSMGWGEAFF
TRBV28,TRBJ1-1,NA,NA,TGTGCCAGCAGTTCGTGGCCCCGAGAAGCTTTCTTT,CASSSWPREAFF
TRBV10-2,TRBJ2-5,NA,NA,TGCGCCACCCGACGGGGCGGGTCCCAGCTGGAGACCCAGTACTTC,CATRRGGSQLETQYF
TRBV29-1,TRBJ1-6,TRBD1,NA,TGCAGCGTTCTCGGACAGGGAGGAAGGAATTCACCCCTCCACTTT,CSVLGQGGRNSPLHF
TRBV7-9,TRBJ2-1,TRBD2,NA,TGTGCCAGCAGCTTGGGGACTAGCGGGGTTTACAATGAGCAGTTCTTC,CASSLGTSGVYNEQFF
TRBV10-3,TRBJ1-2,TRBD1,NA,TGTGCCATCTCTACAGGGGAGTATGGCTACACCTTC,CAISTGEYGYTF
TRBV5-1,TRBJ2-1,TRBD2,once,TGCGCCAGCAGCGCGGGGACTAGCGGGAGGAGAAATGAGCAGTTCTTC,CASSAGTSGRRNEQFF
TRBV10-3,TRBJ1-2,TRBD1,NA,TGTGCCGCTGGGAGTGCCGGGACAGTTAACTATGGCTACACCTTC,CAAGSAGTVNYGYTF
TRBV23-1,TRBJ2-5,NA,NA,TGCGCCAGCAGTCTCGTGGACCCGGGGAGGACCCAGTACTTC,CASSLVDPGRTQYF
TRBV27,TRBJ1-1,NA,NA,TGTGCCAGCGCAGGGTCGAACACTGAAGCTTTCTTT,CASAGSNTEAFF
TRBV4-2,TRBJ1-4,NA,NA,TGTGCCAGCAGCCCCCTCGTGGGTAGGCTTAATGAAAAACTGTTTTTT,CASSPLVGRLNEKLFF
TRBV7-2,TRBJ1-5,TRBD1,NA,TGTGCCAGCAGCCCCAGGGACAGGACTCCCAATCAGCCCCAGCATTTT,CASSPRDRTPNQPQHF
TRBV19,TRBJ2-1,NA,NA,TGTGCCAGTAGCGCTACCCGGTACAATGAGCAGTTCTTC,CASSATRYNEQFF
TRBV18,TRBJ1-2,TRBD1,NA,TGTGCCAGCTCACCAGGGACAGGGAGCACCTATGGCTACACCTTC,CASSPGTGSTYGYTF
TRBV5-1,TRBJ2-7,NA,NA,TGCGCCAGCAGCTTGTTCGGGACGGTCACCTACGAGCAGTACTTC,CASSLFGTVTYEQYF
TRBV6-1,TRBJ1-2,NA,NA,TGTGCCAGCAGTGAAGCCCCCGCCGGCAGGGGAGGTGGCTACACCTTC,CASSEAPAGRGGGYTF
TRBV7-2,TRBJ2-2,NA,NA,TGTGCCAGCAGCCCCTATCGGGGGAGCGGCACCGGGGAGCTGTTTTTT,CASSPYRGSGTGELFF
TRBV28,TRBJ1-5,NA,NA,TGTGCCAGCAGCAGGACGGTCAGCAATCAGCCCCAGCATTTT,CASSRTVSNQPQHF
TRBV29-1,TRBJ2-5,NA,NA,TGCAGCGTTGATCTCCAGATACAAGAGACCCAGTACTTC,CSVDLQIQETQYF
TRBV20-1,TRBJ1-2,NA,NA,TGCAGTGCTCACGGGGGGGGCTACACCTTC,CSAHGGGYTF
TRBV5-1,TRBJ2-7,NA,NA,TGCGCCAGCAGCCCGGACAAAAACTACGAGCAGTACTTC,CASSPDKNYEQYF
TRBV27,TRBJ1-1,NA,NA,TGTGCCAGCAGTTCCTACTTGGCCAATGGACCAGCTTTCTTT,CASSSYLANGPAFF
TRBV7-9,TRBJ1-2,NA,few,TGTGCCAGCAGCTTCCGAAACTATGGCTACACCTTC,CASSFRNYGYTF
TRBV5-1,TRBJ2-1,TRBD2,NA,TGCGCCAGCAGCTTGGGACTAGCGGGAGGGCCCGATGAGCAGTTCTTC,CASSLGLAGGPDEQFF
TRBV12-5,TRBJ2-5,TRBD1,NA,TGTGCTAGTGGTCATGACAGGGGGCAAGAGACCCAGTACTTC,CASGHDRGQETQYF
TRBV15,TRBJ2-1,NA,NA,TGTGCCACCAGCAGAGGGGGATCTGGATTAGCTGTCAATGAGCAGTTCTTC,CATSRGGSGLAVNEQFF
TRBV7-9,TRBJ1-2,NA,NA,TGTGCCAGCAGCGACCGGGGGGACCCACATGGCTACACCTTC,CASSDRGDPHGYTF
TRBV23-1,TRBJ1-3,NA,NA,TGCGCCAGCAGTCAAGGGGACAAGATTTCTGGTGGAAACACCATATATTTT,CASSQGDKISGGNTIYF
TRBV4-2,TRBJ2-1,TRBD2,NA,TGTGCCAGCAGCCAAGATTTCCGACTAGCGGTCTACAATGAGCAGTTCTTC,CASSQDFRLAVYNEQFF
TRBV7-9,TRBJ2-5,NA,NA,TGTGCCAGCAGCCAAGATCGCCACAGAGAAGAGACCCAGTACTTC,CASSQDRHREETQYF
TRBV7-2,TRBJ2-1,TRBD2,once,TGTGCCAGCAGCTGGACCGGGACTAGCGGATTCAATGAGCAGTTCTTC,CASSWTGTSGFNEQFF
TRBV6-5,TRBJ1-2,TRBD1,NA,TGTGCCAGCAGTCCCGGGACAGTTAACTATGGCTACACCTTC,CASSPGTVNYGYTF
TRBV11-2,TRBJ1-1,NA,NA,TGTGCCAGCAGCTTGGGCGCCACTGAAGCTTTCTTT,CASSLGATEAFF
TRBV6-1,TRBJ2-7,TRBD1,NA,TGTGCCAGCAGCGATGGACAGGGGGTCTACGAGCAGTACTTC,CASSDGQGVYEQYF
TRBV27,TRBJ2-7,TRBD1,NA,TGTGCCAGCAGTTTATCGGACAGGGGAAGCGAGCAGTACTTC,CASSLSDRGSEQYF